This TCR beta chain stems from a study of blood T cell repertoires in COVID-19. Study-wide background: The samples span acute and convalescent COVID-19 from the United States, Italy and Spain.

Using immunoSEQ multiplex PCR, the repertoire was profiled, and TCRdb retains in-frame clones only, with some absent. Of 130,000 to 150,000 clones listed, about 77% are singletons. The source is a man in his sixties with acute or convalescent COVID-19. The sequencing sample was made of peripheral blood.

The CDR3 region has the DNA TGTGCCAGCAGTTTCGGGACAGGGTACAATGAGCAGTTCTTC. Its translation: CASSFGTGYNEQFF. V gene TRBV27 combines with J gene TRBJ2-1; 9 nucleotides agree with TRBD1. CDR1 and CDR2 from the germline V gene are MNHEY and SMNVEV (reference sequence). The length of the CDR3 is 14 residues. V lost 3 bases, J lost 4 bases, and 1 base stayed unmatched.